In this sample, the clone carrying this T cell receptor beta chain turned up a few times. What it recognizes is unknown. This CDR3 comprises 16 residues. In germline, CDR1 is MNHNS, CDR2 SASEGT. The V segment lost 4 bases and the J segment 4 bases; nucleotides outside the gene matches: 7. This record comes from a study of cytomegalovirus exposure and HLA in healthy donors. Study-level points and caveats: Among TCR sequences, most were rare, though some public TCRs appeared in many donors.

Primers included in the PCR were 60 Vbeta and 13 Jbeta primers. Sequencing used immunoSEQ multiplex PCR; TCRdb keeps in-frame clones, though not all of them. The data hold 150,000 to 200,000 clones, with roughly 74% observed a single time. This sequence originates from a man younger than 35 in good health and CMV-seropositive. Sequencing was done on a sample of PBMCs. The rearrangement links TRBV6-1 to TRBJ2-3; 11 bases agree with TRBD2. The chain's CDR3 is CASSVSGLAVPDTQYF. The DNA for the CDR3 is TGTGCCAGCAGTGTGTCGGGACTAGCGGTACCAGATACGCAGTATTTT.